One and the same sample provided the 23 T cell receptor beta chains below, sequenced in a study of identical twins. TCRdb re-called the 5' RACE reads through MiXCR, storing one row per CDR3 protein. The repertoire includes some 590,000 distinct CDR3 sequences, 7.5% to 10% of them detected once, and under 3% sits in the top ten. These data also featured in a second study, about yellow fever vaccine responses in identical twins.

Input material: PBMCs. These TCRs come from a woman aged 18-35 years in good health.

This clonotype has a handful of counts. The chain recombines TRBV9 with TRBJ2-2, with D unresolved. The length of the CDR3 is 18 residues. Germline CDR1 and CDR2: SGDLS and YYNGEE. The V gene lost 0 bases and the J gene lost 4 bases, with 19 bases spanning the gap. The CDR3 region is CASSVAGGPFVFTGELFF. The CDR3, as DNA: TGTGCCAGCAGCGTAGCAGGCGGCCCTTTTGTATTCACCGGGGAGCTGTTTTTT.

The chain recombines TRBV20-1 with TRBJ2-1; 7 bases fit TRBD1. There are 15 residues in the CDR3. J was trimmed by 2 bases and V by 2 bases; bases with no gene match: 6. Per the germline V gene, CDR1 is DFQATT and CDR2 is SNEGSKA (reference sequence). CDR3 in amino acids: CSARSDRLTYNEQFF. As DNA, the CDR3 is TGCAGTGCTAGATCGGACAGGCTAACCTACAATGAGCAGTTCTTC.

This clonotype turned up a few times. The chain recombines TRBV20-1 with TRBJ1-3; D is perhaps TRBD1 (6 bases). Trimming took off 5 bases at V and 3 bases at J, with 14 bases between the two ends. In germline, CDR1 is DFQATT, CDR2 SNEGSKA (reference sequence). CDR3 length: 14 amino acids. The CDR3 DNA follows: TGCAGTGCTCAGTTGGGGGGGCTTGGAAACACCATATATTTT. Translated, it gives CSAQLGGLGNTIYF.

The chain combines TRBV5-1 with TRBJ2-5; 7 bases are a match to TRBD1. Germline CDR1 and CDR2: SGHRS and YFSETQ. V was clipped by 3 bases and J by 0 bases; unmatched bases: 8. The CDR3 loop spans 16 amino acids. The DNA for the CDR3 is TGCGCCAGCAGCTCTCCCCCCGACAGGGACCAAGAGACCCAGTACTTC. Translating gives CASSSPPDRDQETQYF.

This chain connects TRBV7-9 to TRBJ2-2; D is ambiguous. Germline V gene lookup returns CDR1 SEHNR and CDR2 FQNEAQ (reference sequence). This CDR3 comprises 15 residues. V was trimmed by 2 bases and J by 1 base, leaving 8 bases between them. The DNA for the CDR3 is TGTGCCAGCAGCTTATACGGAATGAACACCGGGGAGCTGTTTTTT. Translated: CASSLYGMNTGELFF.

Many counts were recorded for this clonotype. The CDR3: CASSFYTGGRETQYF. CDR3 sequence (DNA): TGTGCCAGCAGCTTCTACACAGGGGGCCGAGAGACCCAGTACTTC. The chain carries TRBV7-9 and TRBJ2-5, with 9 bases aligning to TRBD1. Germline trimming cut 3 bases from V and 4 bases from J; bases unmatched to any gene: 6. The germline gives CDR1 SEHNR, CDR2 FQNEAQ (reference sequence). CDR3 length equals 15 residues.

This clonotype was observed many times. The chain links TRBV29-1 to TRBJ2-1; TRBD2 aligns across 13 bases. This CDR3 spans 16 amino acids. In germline, CDR1 is SQVTM, CDR2 ANQGSEA. Trimming cost V 7 bases and J 0 bases; bases outside gene matches: 6. CDR3 nucleotide sequence: TGCAGCGCCAGGACTAGCGGGAGAAGCTCCTACAATGAGCAGTTCTTC. Translation gives CSARTSGRSSYNEQFF.

This clonotype was recorded a few times. The chain couples TRBV20-1 to TRBJ2-2, with TRBD2 matching over 8 bases. From germline, CDR1 is DFQATT and CDR2 SNEGSKA (reference sequence). The CDR3 sequence is 20 residues long. V gave up 1 base and J gave up 4 bases; unmatched junction bases: 20. CDR3 in amino acids: CSARGQRAGASAGGTGELFF. For the CDR3, the DNA is TGCAGTGCTAGAGGCCAAAGGGCCGGGGCCTCGGCGGGAGGCACCGGGGAGCTGTTTTTT.

This clonotype occurred many times. The chain combines TRBV29-1 with TRBJ2-7; 8 bases map to TRBD2. The ends lost 2 bases at V and 6 bases at J; junction bases unmatched: 9. This CDR3 has 14 amino acids. Germline CDR1 reads SQVTM; CDR2 reads ANQGSEA. This chain's CDR3 is CSVEMGREGLEQYF. DNA for the CDR3: TGCAGCGTTGAAATGGGACGGGAGGGCCTCGAGCAGTACTTC.

This clonotype was detected only a few times. The genes are TRBV29-1 and TRBJ2-1; D remains ambiguous. Trimming stripped 7 bases from V and 4 bases from J, with 14 bases between. The CDR3 totals 13 residues. Germline V gene data show CDR1 as SQVTM and CDR2 as ANQGSEA. CDR3 loop: CSAHPRIYNEQFF. In DNA form, the CDR3 reads TGCAGCGCCCACCCGCGGATTTACAATGAGCAGTTCTTC.

This clonotype was recorded a few times. This sequence joins TRBV29-1 and TRBJ2-3; D gene uncertain. V was shortened by 0 bases and J by 4 bases, with 14 bases between the two germline ends. The CDR3 has 15 amino acids. The germline CDR1 and CDR2 sequences are SQVTM and ANQGSEA. The CDR3 DNA follows: TGCAGCGTTGAAGACCCTAGTCAAACCCCAGATACGCAGTATTTT. Protein sequence: CSVEDPSQTPDTQYF.

The chain links TRBV28 to TRBJ1-5; D is possibly TRBD1 (6 bases). Per germline, CDR1 MDHEN and CDR2 SYDVKM. CDR3 length equals 17 residues. The ends were cut back, 5 bases at V and 4 bases at J, with 21 bases in the middle. In DNA, the CDR3 is TGTGCCAGCAGTCCCTCTCCCGGTGGGGGCCAAAATCAGCCCCAGCATTTT. Residues: CASSPSPGGGQNQPQHF.

This clonotype was picked up a small number of times. This chain connects TRBV3-1 to TRBJ2-7; TRBD1 might be the D (6 bases). V dropped 5 bases and J dropped 4 bases, with 12 bases sitting between them. This CDR3 spans 13 amino acids. CDR1 and CDR2 from the germline V gene are LGHDT and YNNKEL (reference sequence). CDR3 residues: CASSTRTVYEQYF. The CDR3, as DNA: TGTGCCAGCAGCACCCGGACAGTATACGAGCAGTACTTC.

The table lists this clonotype with a few counts. The chain is built from TRBV7-6 and TRBJ2-7, with 8 positions matching TRBD1. V was pared by 4 bases and J by 6 bases, with 11 bases of the junction left unmatched. There are 15 residues in the CDR3. CDR1 is SGHVS and CDR2 is FNYEAQ in the germline V gene. The CDR3 coding sequence is TGTGCCAGCAGCTCCTTTACGGGGACAGGTGGCGAGCAGTACTTC. Protein product: CASSSFTGTGGEQYF.

This clonotype was counted between two and nine times. The chain joins TRBV29-1 to TRBJ2-7, with 8 bases matching TRBD1. CDR1 SQVTM and CDR2 ANQGSEA come from the germline V gene. After removal of 4 bases from V and 1 base from J, the junction contained 3 bases not matched to a gene. This CDR3 comprises 13 residues. The CDR3 region has the DNA TGCAGCGTTGGACAGGGGAGATCCTACGAGCAGTACTTC. Amino acid sequence: CSVGQGRSYEQYF.

The chain employs TRBV3-1 and TRBJ2-1, with 9 bases aligning to TRBD2. Trimming cost V 6 bases and J 4 bases; bases outside gene matches: 7. The germline gives CDR1 LGHDT, CDR2 YNNKEL (reference sequence). The length of the CDR3 is 15 residues. The CDR3, as DNA: TGTGCCAGCAGGCGAGCGGGGGGAGATTACAATGAGCAGTTCTTC. The encoded protein is CASRRAGGDYNEQFF.

This clonotype has ten or more counts. The V and J genes are TRBV7-6 and TRBJ2-5; D is unresolved. The V and J ends lost 4 bases and 4 bases respectively, with 13 bases between them. The CDR3 is 14 residues long. Germline V gene sequence: CDR1 SGHVS, CDR2 FNYEAQ. The CDR3, as DNA: TGTGCCAGCAGCTCTGTGCCCAACATAGAGACCCAGTACTTC. Its translation: CASSSVPNIETQYF. Filled out from reference TRBV7-6 and TRBJ2-5, the complete variable domain reads GAGVSQSPRYKVTKRGQDVALRCDPISGHVSLYWYRQALGQGPEFLTYFNYEAQQDKSGLPNDRFSAERPEGSISTLTIQRTEQRDSAMYRCASSSVPNIETQYFGPGTRLLVL.

This chain joins TRBV18 and TRBJ2-3; no reliable D call. This CDR3 region has 16 residues. CDR1 KGHSH and CDR2 LQKENI come from the germline V gene. V was shortened by 0 bases and J by 4 bases, with 14 bases between the two germline ends. The CDR3 reads CASSPPISVRPDTQYF. CDR3 nucleotide sequence: TGTGCCAGCTCACCACCGATTTCGGTTCGACCAGATACGCAGTATTTT.

The chain links TRBV29-1 to TRBJ2-5; 8 bases line up with TRBD1. This CDR3 is built from 12 residues. The J segment lost 5 bases and the V segment lost 7 bases, leaving 6 bases of the junction unmatched. Germline loops: CDR1 SQVTM, CDR2 ANQGSEA. CDR3 bases: TGCAGCGCGGACAGGGCTGCGGAGACCCAGTACTTC. Amino acids: CSADRAAETQYF.

The CDR3 region is CASRPPGDQETQYF. Written as DNA, the CDR3 is TGTGCCAGCAGGCCCCCGGGGGACCAAGAGACCCAGTACTTC. The J gene is TRBJ2-5, the V gene TRBV6-1; weak D call: TRBD2 (6 bases). Germline loops: CDR1 MNHNS, CDR2 SASEGT. Trimming stripped 6 bases from V and 0 bases from J, with 11 bases between. The CDR3 totals 14 residues.

V gene TRBV6-1 combines with J gene TRBJ1-1; D is perhaps TRBD1 (6 bases). In germline, CDR1 is MNHNS, CDR2 SASEGT. CDR3 size: 16 residues. The germline V and J ends were trimmed by 6 bases and 2 bases, with 19 bases remaining between them. The CDR3 bases are TGTGCCAGCAGGAAAAAAATGACAGGAATTAACACTGAAGCTTTCTTT. Translated, it gives CASRKKMTGINTEAFF.

This clonotype was counted many times. The genes are TRBV4-2 and TRBJ2-3, with 8 bases lining up with TRBD2. CDR3 size: 15 residues. Per the germline V gene, CDR1 is LGHNA and CDR2 is YNFKEQ. V lost 2 bases and J lost 3; bases outside the gene matches: 4. CDR3: CASSQTGGNTDTQYF. CDR3 DNA sequence: TGTGCCAGCAGCCAAACGGGAGGGAATACAGATACGCAGTATTTT.

This chain joins TRBV5-1 and TRBJ2-1; 8 bases line up with TRBD2. Germline lookup yields CDR1 SGHRS and CDR2 YFSETQ. The CDR3 covers 15 residues. The trim removed 1 base at V and 8 bases at J, leaving 8 bases unmatched. The CDR3 DNA is TGCGCCAGCAGCTTGCTAGCGGGTGGTGTGGATGAGCAGTTCTTC. Amino acid sequence: CASSLLAGGVDEQFF.